The 31 T cell receptor beta chains given below trace back to one sample, sequenced in a study of cytomegalovirus exposure and HLA in healthy donors. Primers included in the PCR were 60 Vbeta and 13 Jbeta primers. Sequencing was performed with immunoSEQ multiplex PCR; in TCRdb, only in-frame clones are kept and a portion is missing. The repertoire holds 150,000 to 200,000 clones, 77% seen once, with approximately 1.5% in the top ten. The sequenced material came from PBMCs. The receptors come from a woman younger than 45 in good health and CMV-seropositive.

The genes are TRBV27 and TRBJ2-7; tentatively, D is TRBD2 (5 bases). Between the trimmed V and J ends, which lost 3 bases and 1 base, there was a span of 7 bases. The CDR3 is 13 amino acids. Germline V gene lookup returns CDR1 MNHEY and CDR2 SMNVEV (reference sequence). CDR3 nucleotides: TGTGCCAGCAGTTTGTGGGAGTCCTACGAGCAGTACTTC. Protein product: CASSLWESYEQYF.

This chain uses TRBV25-1 with TRBJ1-1; no firm D call. CDR3 length: 15 residues. Trimming removed 0 bases from V and 1 base from J, with 9 bases in between. CDR1 and CDR2 from the germline V gene are MGHDK and SYGVNS. As DNA, the CDR3 is TGTGCCAGCAGTGAATACCCGAGAGGGAACACTGAAGCTTTCTTT. Its translation is CASSEYPRGNTEAFF. Using reference TRBV25-1 and TRBJ1-1 for the parts outside the CDR3, the full variable domain is EADIYQTPRYLVIGTGKKITLECSQTMGHDKMYWYQQDPGMELHLIHYSYGVNSTEKGDLSSESTVSRIRTEHFPLTLESARPSHTSQYLCASSEYPRGNTEAFFGQGTRLTVV.

A few counts support this clone. CDR3 sequence: CASSSSWGQGREDTEAFF. CDR3 coding DNA: TGTGCCAGCAGCTCGAGCTGGGGGCAGGGGAGGGAGGACACTGAAGCTTTCTTT. This sequence joins TRBV5-8 and TRBJ1-1; TRBD1 is a possible D gene (6 bases). The CDR3 length is 18 residues. CDR1 SGHTS and CDR2 YDEGEE come from the germline V gene. V was shortened by 3 bases and J by 3 bases, with 24 bases between the two germline ends. The full variable domain, in which reference TRBV5-8 and TRBJ1-1 provide the parts outside the CDR3, is EAGVTQSPTHLIKTRGQQATLRCSPISGHTSVYWYQQALGLGLQFLLWYDEGEERNRGNFPPRFSGRQFPNYSSELNVNALELEDSALYLCASSSSWGQGREDTEAFFGQGTRLTVV.

The chain uses TRBV28 and TRBJ1-1; 9 positions match TRBD1. Germline trimming cut 6 bases from V and 4 bases from J; bases unmatched to any gene: 6. Germline CDR1 is MDHEN and CDR2 is SYDVKM. This CDR3 spans 14 amino acids. In DNA, the CDR3 is TGTGCCAGCAGATGGACAGGGGTCGGCACTGAAGCTTTCTTT. Translation: CASRWTGVGTEAFF.

The chain carries TRBV28 and TRBJ1-4, with D possibly TRBD1 on 6 matching bases. The germline V gene has CDR1 MDHEN and CDR2 SYDVKM. Between the trimmed V and J ends, which lost 6 bases and 8 bases, there was a span of 22 bases. CDR3 length equals 16 residues. The CDR3, as DNA: TGTGCCAGCAGGTCACCTCGGGAGGGGGAAGGAGAAAAACTGTTTTTT. It codes for CASRSPREGEGEKLFF. Supplemented by reference TRBV28 and TRBJ1-4, the full variable domain reads DVKVTQSSRYLVKRTGEKVFLECVQDMDHENMFWYRQDPGLGLRLIYFSYDVKMKEKGDIPEGYSVSREKKERFSLILESASTNQTSMYLCASRSPREGEGEKLFFGSGTQLSVL.

The table lists this clone with a count of one. The chain carries TRBV6-5 and TRBJ1-5; 7 positions agree with TRBD1. V dropped 6 bases and J dropped 3; count of bases not matched to a gene: 5. This CDR3 region has 14 residues. Germline V lookup: CDR1 MNHEY, CDR2 SVGAGI. CDR3: CASSGGTVNQPQHF. In DNA form, the CDR3 reads TGTGCCAGCAGCGGCGGGACAGTCAATCAGCCCCAGCATTTT.

The gene calls are TRBV5-6 and TRBJ2-5, with TRBD2 matching 11 bases. CDR3 length equals 17 residues. CDR1 and CDR2 from the germline V gene are SGHDT and YYEEEE. The junction had 11 bases not matched to a gene; V was cut back by 0 bases and J by 7 bases. The CDR3 DNA reads as TGTGCCAGCAGCTTGGCCACTAGCGGGAGCCTTGGAGGGACCCAGTACTTC. Protein sequence: CASSLATSGSLGGTQYF.

The chain is built from TRBV7-2 and TRBJ1-5, with D maybe TRBD1 (6 bases). CDR3 length: 13 residues. In germline, CDR1 is SGHTA, CDR2 FQGNSA. V gave up 0 bases and J gave up 6 bases, with 6 bases separating them. The CDR3 region is CASSLAGGQPQHF. The CDR3 DNA reads as TGTGCCAGCAGCTTAGCAGGGGGTCAGCCCCAGCATTTT.

The genes are TRBV6-6 and TRBJ2-5; 9 nucleotides agree with TRBD1. With V trimmed by 1 base and J by 6 bases, 6 bases remained unmatched. The germline V gene encodes CDR1 MNHNY and CDR2 SVGAGI (reference sequence). The CDR3 has 15 amino acids. The CDR3: CASSYYGQGQKTQYF. The DNA for the CDR3 is TGTGCCAGCAGTTACTATGGACAGGGGCAAAAGACCCAGTACTTC.

The genes are TRBV2 and TRBJ2-5, with 8 bases lining up with TRBD2. Germline V lookup: CDR1 SNHLY, CDR2 FYNNEI. V shed 8 bases and J 4 bases; nucleotides not matched to a gene: 12. CDR3 length: 15 amino acids. This chain's CDR3 is CASLDGREVRETQYF. DNA of the CDR3: TGTGCCAGCCTGGATGGGCGGGAGGTACGAGAGACCCAGTACTTC.

This clone was counted between two and nine times. This chain uses TRBV5-6 with TRBJ2-7; 7 nucleotides match TRBD1. Germline CDR1 SGHDT, CDR2 YYEEEE. The CDR3 length is 14 residues. V lost 4 bases, J lost 7 bases, and 11 bases stayed unmatched. In nucleotides, the CDR3 is TGTGCCAGCAGCCCGGGGACAGCGCTAGGAGAGCAGTACTTC. Translation: CASSPGTALGEQYF.

This rearrangement joins TRBV6-1 to TRBJ2-7; D might be TRBD1 (5 bases). Germline CDR1 and CDR2: MNHNS and SASEGT. The CDR3 length is 12 residues. Trimming shortened V by 10 bases and J by 1 base, and 11 bases separated the two germline ends. The CDR3 DNA is TGTGCCAACGCAGGGCCTTCCTACGAGCAGTACTTC. As protein: CANAGPSYEQYF.

This chain joins TRBV5-1 and TRBJ2-7, with 13 nucleotides matching TRBD2. V was pared by 3 bases and J by 3 bases, with 3 bases of the junction left unmatched. CDR3 size: 15 residues. CDR1 is SGHRS and CDR2 is YFSETQ in the germline V gene. CDR3 amino acids: CASSWTSGSIYEQYF. The CDR3 region has the DNA TGCGCCAGCAGCTGGACTAGCGGGAGTATCTACGAGCAGTACTTC. Full variable domain (missing parts from reference TRBV5-1 and TRBJ2-7): KAGVTQTPRYLIKTRGQQVTLSCSPISGHRSVSWYQQTPGQGLQFLFEYFSETQRNKGNFPGRFSGRQFSNSRSEMNVSTLELGDSALYLCASSWTSGSIYEQYFGPGTRLTVT.

The chain uses TRBV27 and TRBJ1-1; TRBD1 matches 7 bases. V lost 10 bases to trimming and J lost 3 bases; unmatched junction nucleotides: 20. Germline V gives CDR1 MNHEY, CDR2 SMNVEV (reference sequence). The CDR3 loop spans 17 amino acids. The CDR3 DNA is TGTGCCATCGAAATTCTGACAGGGAGTTTGTTGGACACTGAAGCTTTCTTT. This translates into CAIEILTGSLLDTEAFF.

V usage is TRBV10-3 and J usage is TRBJ2-7; TRBD2 matches at 9 bases. This CDR3 is built from 15 residues. Trimming at V came to 0 bases and at J to 5 bases, leaving 5 bases not matched to a gene. Germline CDR1 and CDR2: ENHRY and SYGVKD. The CDR3 loop is CAISESGTSWNEQYF. The CDR3 DNA reads as TGTGCCATCAGTGAGTCCGGGACTAGCTGGAACGAGCAGTACTTC.

This clone was seen a handful of times. The gene calls are TRBV6-5 and TRBJ1-4; 9 nucleotides agree with TRBD1. Germline V gene data show CDR1 as MNHEY and CDR2 as SVGAGI. Losses at the gene ends were 0 bases for V and 5 bases for J; bases not matched to a gene: 1. This CDR3 has 15 residues. As DNA, the CDR3 is TGTGCCAGCAGTTACTCGGACAGGGGAAATGAAAAACTGTTTTTT. Its translation: CASSYSDRGNEKLFF.

V gene TRBV6-5 combines with J gene TRBJ2-1, with 9 bases matching TRBD2. This CDR3 comprises 15 residues. Germline V gene data show CDR1 as MNHEY and CDR2 as SVGAGI. Trimming removed 0 bases from V and 7 bases from J; junction bases left unmatched: 4. The CDR3 DNA follows: TGTGCCAGCAGTTACTCTCCAGCGGGAGGAAATGAGCAGTTCTTC. This codes for CASSYSPAGGNEQFF.

The chain uses TRBV19 and TRBJ1-3; 8 positions agree with TRBD1. The V segment lost 9 bases and the J segment 1 base; nucleotides outside the gene matches: 11. CDR3 size: 16 residues. Germline assignment: CDR1 LNHDA and CDR2 SQIVND (reference sequence). The chain's CDR3 is CASAFHQGASGNTIYF. DNA for the CDR3: TGTGCCAGCGCATTCCATCAGGGGGCGTCTGGAAACACCATATATTTT.

This sequence joins TRBV6-1 and TRBJ1-1; weak D call: TRBD1 (6 bases). Germline V lookup: CDR1 MNHNS, CDR2 SASEGT. The CDR3 length is 15 residues. Trimming left V 2 bases short and J 4 bases short, with 14 bases between. The DNA of the CDR3 is TGTGCCAGCAGTGAACTAGGGCAGGGGATCACTGAAGCTTTCTTT. Translating gives CASSELGQGITEAFF.

This clone turned up a few times. The V call is TRBV12-5, the J call TRBJ2-1; TRBD2 aligns across 13 bases. The CDR3 length is 17 residues. Germline-derived CDR1 and CDR2 are LGHNT and FRNRAP. V was clipped by 6 bases and J by 2 bases; unmatched bases: 7. The CDR3 DNA sequence: TGTGCTAGTGGCCGAGGACTAGCGGGAGCCCCCTACAATGAGCAGTTCTTC. Its protein is CASGRGLAGAPYNEQFF.

The J gene is TRBJ1-4, the V gene TRBV2; 7 bases match TRBD1. Germline V gene sequence: CDR1 SNHLY, CDR2 FYNNEI. The ends lost 4 bases at V and 4 bases at J; junction bases unmatched: 6. The CDR3 loop spans 15 amino acids. CDR3 DNA: TGTGCCAGCAGTGCCCAGGACAGGCATAATGAAAAACTGTTTTTT. Its protein is CASSAQDRHNEKLFF.

This sequence joins TRBV28 and TRBJ2-7; D is unresolved. The length of the CDR3 is 12 residues. From germline, CDR1 is MDHEN and CDR2 SYDVKM. Trimming took 8 bases from V and 2 from J, leaving 10 bases between them. The CDR3 nucleotides read TGTGCCAGCCACCGGTCGGCCTACGAGCAGTACTTC. Encoded protein: CASHRSAYEQYF. Complete variable domain (other parts from reference TRBV28 and TRBJ2-7): DVKVTQSSRYLVKRTGEKVFLECVQDMDHENMFWYRQDPGLGLRLIYFSYDVKMKEKGDIPEGYSVSREKKERFSLILESASTNQTSMYLCASHRSAYEQYFGPGTRLTVT.

This chain uses TRBV6-5 with TRBJ1-4, with D maybe TRBD1 (5 bases). Germline V gene data show CDR1 as MNHEY and CDR2 as SVGAGI. The CDR3 totals 13 residues. The V gene lost 5 bases and the J gene lost 4 bases, with 8 bases spanning the gap. The CDR3 DNA reads TGTGCCAGCAGTAGACAGCATAATGAAAAACTGTTTTTT. Translating it yields CASSRQHNEKLFF.

The gene calls are TRBV11-2 and TRBJ2-1; a possible D gene is TRBD2 (5 bases). The V gene's germline CDR1 is SGHAT and CDR2 FQNNGV. Trimming removed 1 base from V and 5 bases from J, with 12 bases in between. The CDR3 has 15 amino acids. CDR3 coding DNA: TGTGCCAGCAGCTTAGGCAGCGGTTATAACAATGAGCAGTTCTTC. This gives the protein CASSLGSGYNNEQFF.

The chain carries TRBV10-1 and TRBJ2-7, with 8 bases aligning to TRBD1. The CDR3 length is 16 residues. J gave up 9 bases and V 5 bases, and 18 bases lay outside the gene matches. The germline V gene has CDR1 WNHNN and CDR2 SYGVQD (reference sequence). CDR3 sequence reads: CASSQSHRTGLIGQYF. The CDR3 region has the DNA TGCGCCAGCAGTCAGAGCCACCGGACAGGGTTAATAGGGCAGTACTTC.

The chain recombines TRBV5-1 with TRBJ2-7; TRBD1 aligns across 8 bases. The CDR3 runs 14 residues. V dropped 4 bases and J dropped 6; count of bases not matched to a gene: 9. Germline V gene lookup returns CDR1 SGHRS and CDR2 YFSETQ. The CDR3 loop is CASSKDRAQGEQYF. The CDR3 DNA follows: TGCGCCAGCAGCAAGGACAGGGCCCAGGGCGAGCAGTACTTC.

The table lists this clone with many counts. The chain carries TRBV5-6 and TRBJ2-7; 7 bases are shared with TRBD1. Per the germline V gene, CDR1 is SGHDT and CDR2 is YYEEEE. The CDR3 is 14 residues long. Unmatched junction bases numbered 6, after V lost 4 bases and J lost 2 bases. For the CDR3, the DNA is TGTGCCAGCAGCCCTGACAGGGAGCCCTACGAGCAGTACTTC. It encodes CASSPDREPYEQYF. Combining the CDR3 with reference TRBV5-6 and TRBJ2-7 gives the whole variable domain DAGVTQSPTHLIKTRGQQVTLRCSPKSGHDTVSWYQQALGQGPQFIFQYYEEEERQRGNFPDRFSGHQFPNYSSELNVNALLLGDSALYLCASSPDREPYEQYFGPGTRLTVT.

V is TRBV5-1 and J is TRBJ2-5, with TRBD2 identical over 8 bases. The CDR3 loop spans 16 amino acids. Per the germline V gene, CDR1 is SGHRS and CDR2 is YFSETQ. The ends lost 3 bases at V and 3 bases at J; junction bases unmatched: 10. CDR3 nucleotide sequence: TGCGCCAGCAGCTCGGGATTTTTAGCGGGGAAAGAGACCCAGTACTTC. This sequence encodes CASSSGFLAGKETQYF.

The chain carries TRBV14 and TRBJ2-1; a possible D gene is TRBD2 (5 bases). Trimming took off 1 base at V and 10 bases at J, with 5 bases between the two ends. This CDR3 contains 11 residues. Germline-derived CDR1 and CDR2 are SGHDN and FVKESK. The CDR3 DNA reads as TGTGCCAGCAGCCAAGCGGGGGAGCAGTTCTTC. Protein: CASSQAGEQFF.

The chain carries TRBV14 and TRBJ2-1, with D hard to call. The length of the CDR3 is 13 residues. The germline gives CDR1 SGHDN, CDR2 FVKESK. Trimming removed 3 bases from V and 5 bases from J, with 8 bases in between. The CDR3 loop reads CASSHQLNNEQFF. The CDR3 DNA sequence: TGTGCCAGCAGCCACCAACTAAACAATGAGCAGTTCTTC.

The chain links TRBV5-1 to TRBJ2-7; D call uncertain. Trimming took off 4 bases at V and 3 bases at J, with 14 bases between the two ends. This CDR3 has 14 residues. Germline CDR1 SGHRS, CDR2 YFSETQ. CDR3 protein: CASSNGRGVYEQYF. The CDR3 DNA is TGCGCCAGCAGCAATGGCCGAGGAGTCTACGAGCAGTACTTC.